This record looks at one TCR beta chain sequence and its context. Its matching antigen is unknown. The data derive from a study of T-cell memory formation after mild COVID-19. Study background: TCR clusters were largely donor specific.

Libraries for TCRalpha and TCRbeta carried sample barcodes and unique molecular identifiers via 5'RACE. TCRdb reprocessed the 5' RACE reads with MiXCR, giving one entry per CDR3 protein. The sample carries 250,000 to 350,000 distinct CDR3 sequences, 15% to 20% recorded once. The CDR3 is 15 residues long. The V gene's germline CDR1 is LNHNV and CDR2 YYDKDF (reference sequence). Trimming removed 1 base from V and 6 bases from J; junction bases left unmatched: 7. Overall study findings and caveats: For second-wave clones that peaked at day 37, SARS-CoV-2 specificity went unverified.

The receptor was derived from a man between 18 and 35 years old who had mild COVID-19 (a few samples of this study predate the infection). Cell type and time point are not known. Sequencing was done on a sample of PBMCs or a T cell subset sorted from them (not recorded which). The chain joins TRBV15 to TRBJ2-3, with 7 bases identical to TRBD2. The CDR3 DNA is TGTGCCACCAGCAGAGCGGGGGAGGGGAGTGATACGCAGTATTTT. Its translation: CATSRAGEGSDTQYF. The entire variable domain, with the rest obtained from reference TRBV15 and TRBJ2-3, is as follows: DAMVIQNPRYQVTQFGKPVTLSCSQTLNHNVMYWYQQKSSQAPKLLFHYYDKDFNNEADTPDNFQSRRPNTSFCFLDIRSPGLGDTAMYLCATSRAGEGSDTQYFGPGTRLTVL.